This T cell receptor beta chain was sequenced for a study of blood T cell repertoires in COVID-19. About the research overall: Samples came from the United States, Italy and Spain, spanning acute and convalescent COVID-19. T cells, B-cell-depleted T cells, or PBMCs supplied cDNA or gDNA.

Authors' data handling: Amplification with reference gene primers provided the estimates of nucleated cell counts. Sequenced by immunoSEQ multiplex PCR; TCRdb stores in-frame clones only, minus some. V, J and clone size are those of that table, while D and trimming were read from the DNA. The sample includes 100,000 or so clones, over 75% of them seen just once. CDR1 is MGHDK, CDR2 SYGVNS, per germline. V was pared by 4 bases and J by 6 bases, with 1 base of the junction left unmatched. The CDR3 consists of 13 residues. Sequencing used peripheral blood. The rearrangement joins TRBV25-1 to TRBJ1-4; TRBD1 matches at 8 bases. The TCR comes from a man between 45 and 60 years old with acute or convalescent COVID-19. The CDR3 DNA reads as TGTGCCAGCAGTGGGACAGGGCATGAAAAACTGTTTTTT. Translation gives CASSGTGHEKLFF.